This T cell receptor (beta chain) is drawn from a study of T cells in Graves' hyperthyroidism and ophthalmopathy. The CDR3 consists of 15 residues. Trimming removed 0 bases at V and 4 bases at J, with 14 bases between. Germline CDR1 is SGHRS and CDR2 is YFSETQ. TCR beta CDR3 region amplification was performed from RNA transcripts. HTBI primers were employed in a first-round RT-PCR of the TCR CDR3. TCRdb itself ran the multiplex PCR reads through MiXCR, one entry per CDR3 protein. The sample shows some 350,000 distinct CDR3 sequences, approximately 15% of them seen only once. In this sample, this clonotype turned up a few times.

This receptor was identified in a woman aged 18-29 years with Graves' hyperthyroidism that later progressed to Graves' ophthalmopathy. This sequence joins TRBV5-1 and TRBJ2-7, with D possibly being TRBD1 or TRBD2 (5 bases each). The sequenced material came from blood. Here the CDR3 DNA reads TGCGCCAGCAGCTTGGCTACAGCTGGGGGTTACGAGCAGTACTTC. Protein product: CASSLATAGGYEQYF.